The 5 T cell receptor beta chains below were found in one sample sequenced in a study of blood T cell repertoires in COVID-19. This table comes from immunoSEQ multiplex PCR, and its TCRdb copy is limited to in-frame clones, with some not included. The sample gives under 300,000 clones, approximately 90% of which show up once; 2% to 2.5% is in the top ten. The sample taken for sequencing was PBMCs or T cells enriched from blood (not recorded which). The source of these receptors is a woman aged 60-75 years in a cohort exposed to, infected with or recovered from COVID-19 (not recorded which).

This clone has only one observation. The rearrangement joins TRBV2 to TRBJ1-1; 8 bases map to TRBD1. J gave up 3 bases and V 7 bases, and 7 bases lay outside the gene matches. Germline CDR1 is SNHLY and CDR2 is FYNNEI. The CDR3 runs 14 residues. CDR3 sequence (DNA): TGTGCCAGCACCCGGACAGGGCGGGACACTGAAGCTTTCTTT. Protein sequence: CASTRTGRDTEAFF.

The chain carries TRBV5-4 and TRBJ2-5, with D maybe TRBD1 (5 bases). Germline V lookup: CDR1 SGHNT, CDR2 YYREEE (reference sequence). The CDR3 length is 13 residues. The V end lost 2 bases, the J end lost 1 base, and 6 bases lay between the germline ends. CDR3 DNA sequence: TGTGCCAGCAGCTTCCAGGGCCAAGAGACCCAGTACTTC. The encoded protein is CASSFQGQETQYF.

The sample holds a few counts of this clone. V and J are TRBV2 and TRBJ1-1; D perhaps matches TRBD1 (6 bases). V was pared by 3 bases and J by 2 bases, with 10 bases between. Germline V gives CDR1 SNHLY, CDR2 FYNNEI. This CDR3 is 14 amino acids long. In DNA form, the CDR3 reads TGTGCCAGCAGTGATGGGGGCGGAAACACTGAAGCTTTCTTT. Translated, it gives CASSDGGGNTEAFF.

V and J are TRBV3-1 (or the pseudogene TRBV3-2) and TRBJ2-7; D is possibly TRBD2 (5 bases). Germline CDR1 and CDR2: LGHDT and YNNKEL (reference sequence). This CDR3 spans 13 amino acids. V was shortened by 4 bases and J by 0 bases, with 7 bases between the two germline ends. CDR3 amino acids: CASSPRDSYEQYF. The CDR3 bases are TGTGCCAGCAGCCCTCGGGACTCCTACGAGCAGTACTTC.

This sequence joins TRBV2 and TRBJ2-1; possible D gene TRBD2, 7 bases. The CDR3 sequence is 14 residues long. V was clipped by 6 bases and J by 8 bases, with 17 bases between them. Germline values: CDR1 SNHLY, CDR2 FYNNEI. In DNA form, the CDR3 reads TGTGCCAGCAGAGGGGGAGGGGGAATCCATGAGCAGTTCTTC. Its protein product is CASRGGGGIHEQFF.